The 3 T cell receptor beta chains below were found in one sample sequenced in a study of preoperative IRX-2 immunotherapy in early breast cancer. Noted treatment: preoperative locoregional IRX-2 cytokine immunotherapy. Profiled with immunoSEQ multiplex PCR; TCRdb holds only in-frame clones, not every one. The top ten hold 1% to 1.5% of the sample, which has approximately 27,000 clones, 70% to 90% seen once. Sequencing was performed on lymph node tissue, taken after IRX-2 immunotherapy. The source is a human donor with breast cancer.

The CDR3 nucleotides are TGTGCCAGCAGCTTGTACGGTTCGACGAGTGAGCAGTTCTTC. This sequence encodes CASSLYGSTSEQFF. The rearrangement links TRBV11-3 to TRBJ2-1; no clear D gene. CDR3 length: 14 residues. V was cut by 3 bases and J by 9 bases, with 15 bases left in between. Germline CDR1 and CDR2: SGHNT and YENEEA.

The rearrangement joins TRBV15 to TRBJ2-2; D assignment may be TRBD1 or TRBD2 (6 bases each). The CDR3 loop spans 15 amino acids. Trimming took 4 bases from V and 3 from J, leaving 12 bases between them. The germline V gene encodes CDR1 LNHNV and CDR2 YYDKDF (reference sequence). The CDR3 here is CATSTGGGYTGELFF. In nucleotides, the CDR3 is TGTGCCACCAGCACCGGGGGCGGTTACACCGGGGAGCTGTTTTTT.

The CDR3 DNA follows: TGTGCCAGCGGACTGATAGGGAGGGAGACCCAGTACTTC. Its protein is CASGLIGRETQYF. The gene calls are TRBV25-1 and TRBJ2-5; a possible D gene is TRBD2 (6 bases). The germline CDR1 and CDR2 sequences are MGHDK and SYGVNS. V lost 8 bases and J lost 5, with 15 bases in between. CDR3 length: 13 amino acids. The entire variable domain, with the rest obtained from reference TRBV25-1 and TRBJ2-5, is as follows: EADIYQTPRYLVIGTGKKITLECSQTMGHDKMYWYQQDPGMELHLIHYSYGVNSTEKGDLSSESTVSRIRTEHFPLTLESARPSHTSQYLCASGLIGRETQYFGPGTRLLVL.